Sequencing of this T cell receptor beta chain was carried out in a study of T cell responses to AZD1222 COVID-19 vaccine. V was pared by 4 bases and J by 10 bases, with 11 bases between. The germline V gene encodes CDR1 SGHDN and CDR2 FVKESK. The CDR3 contains 13 residues. Measured with immunoSEQ multiplex PCR; TCRdb has only the in-frame clones, and not every one. The sample has 100,000 to 150,000 clones; roughly 84% are singletons. The V and J genes are TRBV14 and TRBJ1-6; tentatively, D is TRBD1 (5 bases). The TCR sequence derives from an adult who received the AZD1222 COVID-19 vaccine. The material sequenced was peripheral blood, taken 28 days after the second AZD1222 dose. CDR3 sequence: CASSPRGASPLHF. CDR3 coding DNA: TGTGCCAGCAGCCCGAGAGGGGCATCACCCCTCCACTTT.